Sequencing of this T cell receptor beta chain was carried out in a study of neurological immune-mediated disorders. TCRdb re-derived calls from the 5' RACE reads in MiXCR, one entry per CDR3 protein. The table shows roughly 76,000 distinct CDR3 sequences, with roughly 14% occurring only once. J was trimmed by 3 bases and V by 5 bases; bases with no gene match: 3. CDR3 size: 14 residues. Per germline, CDR1 SGHRS and CDR2 YFSETQ. The sequence was collected from a woman in her fifties or sixties in good health. Source material: PBMCs. The chain employs TRBV5-1 and TRBJ2-7, with TRBD1 matching over 12 bases. The CDR3 DNA is TGCGCCAGCAGGGGACAGGGGGCCCACTACGAGCAGTACTTC. The encoded protein is CASRGQGAHYEQYF.